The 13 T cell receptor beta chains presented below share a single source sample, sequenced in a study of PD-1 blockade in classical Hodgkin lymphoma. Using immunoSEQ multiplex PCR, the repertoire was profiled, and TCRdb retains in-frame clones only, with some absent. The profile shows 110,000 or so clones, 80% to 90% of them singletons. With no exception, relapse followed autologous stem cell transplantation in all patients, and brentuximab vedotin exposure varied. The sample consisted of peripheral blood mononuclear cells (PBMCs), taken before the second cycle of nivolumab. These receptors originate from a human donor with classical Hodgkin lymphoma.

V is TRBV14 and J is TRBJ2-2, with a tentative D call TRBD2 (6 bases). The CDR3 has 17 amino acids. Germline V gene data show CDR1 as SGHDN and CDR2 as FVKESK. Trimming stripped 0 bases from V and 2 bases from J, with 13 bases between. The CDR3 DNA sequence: TGTGCCAGCAGCCAAGATCAGGAGGGGCCTAACACCGGGGAGCTGTTTTTT. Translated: CASSQDQEGPNTGELFF.

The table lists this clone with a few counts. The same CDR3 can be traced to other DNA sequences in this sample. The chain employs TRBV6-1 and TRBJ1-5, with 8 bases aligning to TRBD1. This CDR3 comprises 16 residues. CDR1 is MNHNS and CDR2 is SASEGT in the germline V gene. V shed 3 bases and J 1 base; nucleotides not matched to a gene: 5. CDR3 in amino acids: CASSDPGQGSNQPQHF. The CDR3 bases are TGTGCCAGCAGTGACCCAGGACAGGGAAGCAATCAGCCCCAGCATTTT.

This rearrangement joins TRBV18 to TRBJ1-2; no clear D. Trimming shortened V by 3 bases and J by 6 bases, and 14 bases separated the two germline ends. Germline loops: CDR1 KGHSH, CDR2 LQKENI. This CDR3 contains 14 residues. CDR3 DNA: TGTGCCAGCTCACCCCTCCCAGGAGGCCATGGCTACACCTTC. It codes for CASSPLPGGHGYTF.

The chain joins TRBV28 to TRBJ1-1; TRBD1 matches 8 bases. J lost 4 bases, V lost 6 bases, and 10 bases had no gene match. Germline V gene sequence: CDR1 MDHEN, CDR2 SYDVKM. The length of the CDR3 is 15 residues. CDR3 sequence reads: CASSTDRGLGTEAFF. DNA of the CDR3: TGTGCCAGCAGCACCGACAGGGGTCTGGGCACTGAAGCTTTCTTT.

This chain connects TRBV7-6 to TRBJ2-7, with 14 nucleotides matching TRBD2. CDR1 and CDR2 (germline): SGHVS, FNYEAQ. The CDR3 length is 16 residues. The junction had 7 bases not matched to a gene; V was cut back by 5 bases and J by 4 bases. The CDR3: CASSERLAGGGYEQYF. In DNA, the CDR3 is TGTGCCAGCAGCGAGAGACTAGCGGGAGGGGGGTACGAGCAGTACTTC.

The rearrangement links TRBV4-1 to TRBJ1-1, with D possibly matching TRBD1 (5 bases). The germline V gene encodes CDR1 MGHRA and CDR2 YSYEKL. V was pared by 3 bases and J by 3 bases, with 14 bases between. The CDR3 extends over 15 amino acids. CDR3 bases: TGCGCCAGCAGCCACCAGAGGGGCCAGGACACTGAAGCTTTCTTT. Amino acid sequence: CASSHQRGQDTEAFF.

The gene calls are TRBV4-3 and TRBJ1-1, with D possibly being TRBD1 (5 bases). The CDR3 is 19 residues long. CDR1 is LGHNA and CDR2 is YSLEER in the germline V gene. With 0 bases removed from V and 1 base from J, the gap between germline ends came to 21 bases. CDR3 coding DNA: TGCGCCAGCAGCCAAGACAACCACCGACCGGGACCGCCGAACACTGAAGCTTTCTTT. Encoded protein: CASSQDNHRPGPPNTEAFF.

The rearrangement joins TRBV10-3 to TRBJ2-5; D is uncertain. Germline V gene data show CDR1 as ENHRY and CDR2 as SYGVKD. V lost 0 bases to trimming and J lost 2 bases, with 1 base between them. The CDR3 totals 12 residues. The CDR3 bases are TGTGCCATCAGTGAGTCTCAAGAGACCCAGTACTTC. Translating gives CAISESQETQYF.

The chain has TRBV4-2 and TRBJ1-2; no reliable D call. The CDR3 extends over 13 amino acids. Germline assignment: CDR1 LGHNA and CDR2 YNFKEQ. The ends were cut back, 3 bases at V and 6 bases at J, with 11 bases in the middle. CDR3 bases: TGTGCCAGCAGCCACCTCGCGCCCCATGGCTACACCTTC. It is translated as CASSHLAPHGYTF.

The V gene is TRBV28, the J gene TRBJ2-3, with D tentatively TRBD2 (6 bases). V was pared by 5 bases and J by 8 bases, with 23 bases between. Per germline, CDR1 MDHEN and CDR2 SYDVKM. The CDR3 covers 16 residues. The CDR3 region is CASSPLGLRDPGTQYF. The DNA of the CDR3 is TGTGCCAGCAGTCCACTGGGACTTCGCGACCCGGGTACGCAGTATTTT.

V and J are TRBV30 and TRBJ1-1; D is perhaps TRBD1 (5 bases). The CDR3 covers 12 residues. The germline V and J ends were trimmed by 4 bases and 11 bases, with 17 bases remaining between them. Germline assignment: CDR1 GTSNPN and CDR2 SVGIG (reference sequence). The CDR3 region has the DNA TGTGCCTGGACAATAACGACGGGGACGGCTTTCTTT. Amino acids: CAWTITTGTAFF.

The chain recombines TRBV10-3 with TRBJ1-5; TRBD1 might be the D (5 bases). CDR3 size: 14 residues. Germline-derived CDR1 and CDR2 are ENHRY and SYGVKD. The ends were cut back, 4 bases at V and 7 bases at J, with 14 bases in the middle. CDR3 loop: CAISGPGAEQPQHF. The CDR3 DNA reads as TGTGCCATCAGTGGACCTGGGGCTGAACAGCCCCAGCATTTT.

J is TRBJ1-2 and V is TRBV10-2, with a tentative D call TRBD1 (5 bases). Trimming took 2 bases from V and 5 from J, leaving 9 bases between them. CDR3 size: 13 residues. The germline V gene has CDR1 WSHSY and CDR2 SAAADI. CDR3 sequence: CASSEGTAYGYTF. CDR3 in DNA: TGCGCCAGCAGTGAGGGGACCGCTTATGGCTACACCTTC.